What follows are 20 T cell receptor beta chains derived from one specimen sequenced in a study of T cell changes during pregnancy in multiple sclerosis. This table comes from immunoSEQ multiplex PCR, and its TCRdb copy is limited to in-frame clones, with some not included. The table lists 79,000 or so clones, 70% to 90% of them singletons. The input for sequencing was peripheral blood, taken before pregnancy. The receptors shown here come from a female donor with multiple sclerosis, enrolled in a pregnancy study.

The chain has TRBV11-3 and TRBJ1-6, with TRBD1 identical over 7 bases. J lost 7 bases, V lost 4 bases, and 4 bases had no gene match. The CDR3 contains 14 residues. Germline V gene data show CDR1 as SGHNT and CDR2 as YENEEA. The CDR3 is CASSSGQPNSPLHF. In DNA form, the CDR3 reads TGTGCCAGCAGCTCGGGACAGCCAAATTCACCCCTCCACTTT.

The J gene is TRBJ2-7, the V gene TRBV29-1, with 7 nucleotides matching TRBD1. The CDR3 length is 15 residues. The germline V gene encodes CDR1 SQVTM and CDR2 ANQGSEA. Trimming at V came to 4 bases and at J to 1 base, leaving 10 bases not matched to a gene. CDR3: CSVVSHPDRSYEQYF. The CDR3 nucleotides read TGCAGCGTTGTTAGTCACCCGGACAGGTCCTACGAGCAGTACTTC.

This CDR3 is CASGAQTGIYEQYF. The CDR3, as DNA: TGTGCTAGTGGTGCCCAGACAGGGATCTACGAGCAGTACTTC. The rearrangement links TRBV12-5 to TRBJ2-7; the match to TRBD1 covers 7 bases. V gave up 5 bases and J gave up 3 bases; unmatched junction bases: 7. Per the germline V gene, CDR1 is LGHNT and CDR2 is FRNRAP. The length of the CDR3 is 14 residues.

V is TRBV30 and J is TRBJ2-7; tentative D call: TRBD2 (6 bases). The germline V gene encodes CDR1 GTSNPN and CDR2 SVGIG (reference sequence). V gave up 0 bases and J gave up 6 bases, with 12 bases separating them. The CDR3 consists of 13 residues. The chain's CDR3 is CAWSVGGSGEQYF. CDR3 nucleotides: TGTGCCTGGAGTGTTGGGGGGTCGGGCGAGCAGTACTTC.

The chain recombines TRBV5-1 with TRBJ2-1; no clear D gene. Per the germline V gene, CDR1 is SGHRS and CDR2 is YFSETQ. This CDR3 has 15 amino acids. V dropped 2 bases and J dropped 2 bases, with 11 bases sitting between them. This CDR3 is CASSFLTGPYNEQFF. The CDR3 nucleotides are TGCGCCAGCAGCTTCCTGACGGGTCCCTACAATGAGCAGTTCTTC.

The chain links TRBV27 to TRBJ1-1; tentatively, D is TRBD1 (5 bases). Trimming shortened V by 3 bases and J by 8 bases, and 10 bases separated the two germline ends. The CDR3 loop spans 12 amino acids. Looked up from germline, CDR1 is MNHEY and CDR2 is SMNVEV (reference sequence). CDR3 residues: CASSLGGMEAFF. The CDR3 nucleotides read TGTGCCAGCAGTTTGGGGGGGATGGAAGCTTTCTTT.

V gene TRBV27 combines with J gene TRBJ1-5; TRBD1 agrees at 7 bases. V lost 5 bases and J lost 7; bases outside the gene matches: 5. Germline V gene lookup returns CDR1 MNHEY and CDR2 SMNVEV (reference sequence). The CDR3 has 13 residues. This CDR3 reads CASSQGVGQPQHF. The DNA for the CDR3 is TGTGCCAGCAGTCAGGGGGTCGGGCAGCCCCAGCATTTT.

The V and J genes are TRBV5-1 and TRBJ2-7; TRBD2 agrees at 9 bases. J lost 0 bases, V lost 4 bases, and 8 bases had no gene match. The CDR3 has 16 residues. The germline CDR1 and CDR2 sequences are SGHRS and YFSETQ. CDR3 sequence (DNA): TGCGCCAGCAGCCCCCTCCTAGCGGGAAGCTCCTACGAGCAGTACTTC. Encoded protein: CASSPLLAGSSYEQYF. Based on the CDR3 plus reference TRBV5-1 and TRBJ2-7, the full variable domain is KAGVTQTPRYLIKTRGQQVTLSCSPISGHRSVSWYQQTPGQGLQFLFEYFSETQRNKGNFPGRFSGRQFSNSRSEMNVSTLELGDSALYLCASSPLLAGSSYEQYFGPGTRLTVT.

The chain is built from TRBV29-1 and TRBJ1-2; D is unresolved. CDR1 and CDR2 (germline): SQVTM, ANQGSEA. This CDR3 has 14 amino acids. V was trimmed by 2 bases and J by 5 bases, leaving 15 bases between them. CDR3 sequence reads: CSVEFAADQYGYTF. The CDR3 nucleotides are TGCAGCGTTGAATTTGCGGCGGATCAATATGGCTACACCTTC.

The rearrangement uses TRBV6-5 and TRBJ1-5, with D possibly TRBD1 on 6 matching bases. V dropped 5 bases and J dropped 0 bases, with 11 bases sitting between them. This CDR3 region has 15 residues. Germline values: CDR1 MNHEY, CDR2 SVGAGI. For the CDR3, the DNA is TGTGCCAGCAGTCCGCAGGGGTATAGCAATCAGCCCCAGCATTTT. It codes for CASSPQGYSNQPQHF.

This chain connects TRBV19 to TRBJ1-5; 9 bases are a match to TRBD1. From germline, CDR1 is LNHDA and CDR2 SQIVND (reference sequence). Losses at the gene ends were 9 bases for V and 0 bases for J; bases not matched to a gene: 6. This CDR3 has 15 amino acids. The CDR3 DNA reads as TGTGCCAGCAAGCCGGGACAGGGTAGCAATCAGCCCCAGCATTTT. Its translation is CASKPGQGSNQPQHF.

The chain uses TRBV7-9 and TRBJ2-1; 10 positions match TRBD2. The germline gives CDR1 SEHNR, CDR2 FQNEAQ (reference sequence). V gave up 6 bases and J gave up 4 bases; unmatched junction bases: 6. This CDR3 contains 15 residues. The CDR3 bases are TGTGCCAGCAGTCCGACTAGCGGGCCTTACAATGAGCAGTTCTTC. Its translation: CASSPTSGPYNEQFF.

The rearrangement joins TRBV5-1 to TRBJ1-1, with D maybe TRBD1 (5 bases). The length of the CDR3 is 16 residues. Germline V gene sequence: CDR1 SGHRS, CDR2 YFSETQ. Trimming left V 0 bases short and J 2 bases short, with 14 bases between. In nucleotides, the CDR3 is TGCGCCAGCAGCTTGGGCCCTCAGGGAAGCAACACTGAAGCTTTCTTT. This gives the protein CASSLGPQGSNTEAFF.

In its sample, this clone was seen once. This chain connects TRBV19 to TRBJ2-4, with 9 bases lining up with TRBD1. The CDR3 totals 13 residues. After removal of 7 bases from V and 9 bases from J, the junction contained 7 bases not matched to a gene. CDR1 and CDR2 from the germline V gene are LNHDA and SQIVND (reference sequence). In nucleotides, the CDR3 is TGTGCCAGTACTCCGGGACAGGGTGGCATTCAGTACTTC. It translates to CASTPGQGGIQYF.

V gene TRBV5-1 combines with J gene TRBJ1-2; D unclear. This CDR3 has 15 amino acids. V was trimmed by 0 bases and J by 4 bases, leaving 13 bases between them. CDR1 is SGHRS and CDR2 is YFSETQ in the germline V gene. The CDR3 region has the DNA TGCGCCAGCAGCTTGGTGTCAACTGAAGTCTATGGCTACACCTTC. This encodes CASSLVSTEVYGYTF. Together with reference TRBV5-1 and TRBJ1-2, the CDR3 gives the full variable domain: KAGVTQTPRYLIKTRGQQVTLSCSPISGHRSVSWYQQTPGQGLQFLFEYFSETQRNKGNFPGRFSGRQFSNSRSEMNVSTLELGDSALYLCASSLVSTEVYGYTFGSGTRLTVV.

CDR3 loop: CASSARRRGLLMNEQFF. The CDR3 DNA sequence: TGTGCCAGCAGCGCACGAAGGCGGGGGCTGTTAATGAATGAGCAGTTCTTC. The rearrangement joins TRBV9 to TRBJ2-1; the D gene is possibly TRBD2 (7 bases). The CDR3 loop spans 17 amino acids. CDR1 is SGDLS and CDR2 is YYNGEE in the germline V gene. V was clipped by 3 bases and J by 7 bases, with 23 bases between them. Combining the CDR3 with reference TRBV9 and TRBJ2-1 gives the whole variable domain DSGVTQTPKHLITATGQRVTLRCSPRSGDLSVYWYQQSLDQGLQFLIQYYNGEERAKGNILERFSAQQFPDLHSELNLSSLELGDSALYFCASSARRRGLLMNEQFFGPGTRLTVL.

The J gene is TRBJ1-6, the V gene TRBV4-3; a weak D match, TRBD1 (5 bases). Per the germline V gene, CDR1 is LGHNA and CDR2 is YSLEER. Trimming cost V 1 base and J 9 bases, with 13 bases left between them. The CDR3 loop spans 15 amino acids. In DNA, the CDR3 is TGCGCCAGCAGCCAAGCTGGGGGGATTGGTTCACCCCTCCACTTT. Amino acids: CASSQAGGIGSPLHF.

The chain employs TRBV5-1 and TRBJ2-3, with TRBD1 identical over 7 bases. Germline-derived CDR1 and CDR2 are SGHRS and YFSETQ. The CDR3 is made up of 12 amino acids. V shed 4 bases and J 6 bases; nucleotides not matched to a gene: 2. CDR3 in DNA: TGCGCCAGCAGCGTGGACAGGGATACGCAGTATTTT. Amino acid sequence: CASSVDRDTQYF.

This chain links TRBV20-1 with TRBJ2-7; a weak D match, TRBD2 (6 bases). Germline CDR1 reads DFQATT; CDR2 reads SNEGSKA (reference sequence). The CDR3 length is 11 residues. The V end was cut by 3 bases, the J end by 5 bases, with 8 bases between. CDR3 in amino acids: CSASGSHEQYF. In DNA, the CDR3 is TGCAGTGCTAGCGGGAGCCACGAGCAGTACTTC.

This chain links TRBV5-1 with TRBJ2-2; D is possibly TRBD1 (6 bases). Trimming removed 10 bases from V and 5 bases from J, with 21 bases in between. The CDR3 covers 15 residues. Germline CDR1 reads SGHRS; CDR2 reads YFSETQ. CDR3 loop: CAYRQGDTGTGELFF. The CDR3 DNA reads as TGCGCCTACAGGCAAGGGGACACCGGGACCGGGGAGCTGTTTTTT.